The sequence of this T cell receptor beta chain was determined in a study of lymphopenia after photon versus proton radiotherapy. Here immunoSEQ multiplex PCR was the method, and the copy in TCRdb shows in-frame clones only, minus some. The sample has roughly 67,000 clones; under 95% are singletons. Whole-study results and caveats: Survival link was tested only in deceased patients; proton benefit remains a possibility. Under photons, naive T cells and diversity fell while effector/memory populations rose. After lymphocyte nadir, photon-treated repertoires showed oligoclonal expansion, especially CD8+ Temra.

With respect to this clone: Its target is unknown.

Looked up from germline, CDR1 is KGHSH and CDR2 is LQKENI. CDR3 length: 13 residues. Trimming left V 2 bases short and J 3 bases short, with 7 bases between. The TCR sequence derives from a woman aged 65 to 85 with pancreatic cancer. V is TRBV18 and J is TRBJ1-2; D not certain. Specimen: peripheral blood, collected from a patient treated with photon-based radiotherapy. The DNA for the CDR3 is TGTGCCAGCTCACCAGGGTCGGACTATGGCTACACCTTC. Amino acid sequence: CASSPGSDYGYTF.